Below, one T cell receptor (beta chain) is given with its context. Its specificity is unknown. TCRdb passed the RACE reads through MiXCR, listing each CDR3 protein once. The sample has 35,000 to 45,000 distinct CDR3 sequences, 8% to 9% seen once. The time point is: patch test 2, 6 weeks after DPC sensitization. Treatment in this sample: therapeutic diphenylcyclopropenone sensitization with weekly scalp DPC. Each patch-test visit's blood sample preceded patch application. Per germline, CDR1 DFQATT and CDR2 SNEGSKA (reference sequence). This CDR3 contains 15 residues. V gave up 4 bases and J gave up 0 bases, with 15 bases separating them. The data were obtained in a study of human T cells and chemical hapten exposure. Study-wide context: Application of 0.01% DPC to the upper back was done by patch test, with a reading at 6 days. Findings and limits, study-wide: Against controls, expanded TCRs gave rise to significantly more large CDR3 similarity clusters. High-frequency TCRs, those above 1 in 1000, stayed the same after DPC sensitization.

Sequencing was performed on whole blood, taken in connection with sensitization to the hapten diphenylcyclopropenone (DPC). The sequence derives from a woman aged 35 to 49 with alopecia areata. Some clones in this sample may be carry-over from other donors' samples. The J gene is TRBJ1-1, the V gene TRBV20-1; perhaps TRBD1 as D (5 bases). The CDR3 DNA reads TGCAGTGCTAAAAGGGACGCCAGGCTGAACACTGAAGCTTTCTTT. Its translation: CSAKRDARLNTEAFF.